Sequencing of this TCR beta chain was carried out in a study of brain T cells in children with intractable seizures. The data were produced by immunoSEQ multiplex PCR, yet TCRdb's version contains in-frame clones alone and is incomplete. The repertoire has about 120,000 clones, around 94% of them found once; the top ten carry 3.5% to 4%. A note on this clone: Its specificity is not known.

The sequenced cases were selected for having the highest brain T cell transcript signatures. Regarding the study as a whole: Only CDR3 sequence similarity suggested viral specificity, without known HCMV serostatus.

Trimming took off 7 bases at V and 1 base at J, with 20 bases between the two ends. Germline V lookup: CDR1 MNHNY, CDR2 SVGAGI (reference sequence). CDR3 length equals 17 residues. This rearrangement joins TRBV6-6 to TRBJ1-5; a weak D match, TRBD1 (5 bases). This sequence was found in a boy less than two years old with hemimegalencephaly and intractable seizures. The starting material was peripheral blood, obtained at surgery. CDR3 sequence (DNA): TGTGCCAGCACCCGATCTATGGGGCTTTGGAGCAATCAGCCCCAGCATTTT. Protein: CASTRSMGLWSNQPQHF.